The 18 T cell receptor beta chains below come from one sample, sequenced in a study of blood T cell repertoires in COVID-19. TCRdb keeps only in-frame clones here, not all; method: immunoSEQ multiplex PCR. The sample has 200,000 to 250,000 clones, about 85% seen once; the top ten hold 9.5% to 15%. The sample was peripheral blood. The receptors stem from a woman younger than 35 who had recovered from COVID-19.

The gene calls are TRBV12-3 or TRBV12-4 and TRBJ2-1; D is possibly TRBD2 (5 bases). V lost 1 base to trimming and J lost 8 bases, with 9 bases between them. CDR3 length equals 13 residues. The CDR3 reads CASSLGESDEQFF. The CDR3 DNA reads TGTGCCAGCAGTTTAGGGGAGAGCGATGAGCAGTTCTTC.

The rearrangement uses TRBV2 and TRBJ1-5; TRBD1 matches 9 bases. The V segment lost 5 bases and the J segment 3 bases; nucleotides outside the gene matches: 5. Germline CDR1 and CDR2: SNHLY and FYNNEI. The CDR3 spans 15 residues. CDR3 nucleotide sequence: TGTGCCAGCAGTTCACAGGGGGCGGTCAATCAGCCCCAGCATTTT. Protein product: CASSSQGAVNQPQHF.

The chain carries TRBV29-1 and TRBJ2-7; 9 bases map to TRBD2. CDR1 is SQVTM and CDR2 is ANQGSEA in the germline V gene. After removal of 0 bases from V and 3 bases from J, the junction contained 6 bases not matched to a gene. CDR3 size: 15 residues. The DNA of the CDR3 is TGCAGCGTTGAAGAGGCCCAGACTAGCGGCTACGAGCAGTACTTC. Residues: CSVEEAQTSGYEQYF.

The genes are TRBV7-9 and TRBJ2-1; 10 nucleotides agree with TRBD2. Germline values: CDR1 SEHNR, CDR2 FQNEAQ (reference sequence). Germline trimming cut 6 bases from V and 5 bases from J; bases unmatched to any gene: 7. The CDR3 covers 15 residues. The CDR3 is CASSVRLAGDNEQFF. In DNA form, the CDR3 reads TGTGCCAGCAGTGTCAGGCTAGCGGGGGACAATGAGCAGTTCTTC. Looking up the rest from reference TRBV7-9 and TRBJ2-1 gives the full variable domain: DTGVSQNPRHKITKRGQNVTFRCDPISEHNRLYWYRQTLGQGPEFLTYFQNEAQLEKSRLLSDRFSAERPKGSFSTLEIQRTEQGDSAMYLCASSVRLAGDNEQFFGPGTRLTVL.

The table lists this clone with a few counts. J is TRBJ2-7 and V is TRBV4-3, with 9 bases matching TRBD2. Looked up from germline, CDR1 is LGHNA and CDR2 is YSLEER. The CDR3 extends over 16 amino acids. Trimming cost V 0 bases and J 4 bases; bases outside gene matches: 7. In nucleotides, the CDR3 is TGCGCCAGCAGCCAAGATGGGCTAGCGGGATATTACGAGCAGTACTTC. Amino acid sequence: CASSQDGLAGYYEQYF.

The rearrangement joins TRBV27 to TRBJ2-7, with TRBD2 matching 7 bases. Germline V CDR1 and CDR2: MNHEY, SMNVEV (reference sequence). With V trimmed by 5 bases and J by 2 bases, 12 bases remained unmatched. The length of the CDR3 is 16 residues. The CDR3 is CASSPTAGRLTYEQYF. The DNA for the CDR3 is TGTGCCAGCAGTCCCACAGCGGGGAGGCTAACCTACGAGCAGTACTTC.

The chain carries TRBV5-6 and TRBJ2-7, with 7 bases that match TRBD2. The germline V gene has CDR1 SGHDT and CDR2 YYEEEE. CDR3 length: 14 amino acids. J gave up 2 bases and V 0 bases, and 2 bases lay outside the gene matches. The CDR3 sequence is CASSLGSGAYEQYF. The CDR3 region has the DNA TGTGCCAGCAGCTTGGGGAGCGGGGCCTACGAGCAGTACTTC.

This clone was seen a handful of times. This chain connects TRBV19 to TRBJ1-1; no reliable D call. V gave up 10 bases and J gave up 1 base, with 10 bases separating them. CDR3 length: 12 residues. Germline CDR1 and CDR2: LNHDA and SQIVND (reference sequence). CDR3 sequence: CATFNRNTEAFF. CDR3 DNA sequence: TGTGCCACCTTTAACAGGAACACTGAAGCTTTCTTT.

V usage is TRBV7-2 and J usage is TRBJ1-6; 7 bases agree with TRBD1. Trimming at V came to 5 bases and at J to 9 bases, leaving 7 bases not matched to a gene. The CDR3 runs 14 residues. Germline V gives CDR1 SGHTA, CDR2 FQGNSA. The CDR3: CASSPDRVFSPLHF. In DNA, the CDR3 is TGTGCCAGCAGCCCAGACAGGGTTTTTTCACCCCTCCACTTT.

This chain uses TRBV5-1 with TRBJ2-3, with 12 bases lining up with TRBD2. Per the germline V gene, CDR1 is SGHRS and CDR2 is YFSETQ. This CDR3 region has 17 residues. The J segment lost 4 bases and the V segment lost 5 bases, leaving 11 bases of the junction unmatched. In DNA, the CDR3 is TGCGCCAGCAGTCCTGACCGACTAGCGGGAGCCTCAGATACGCAGTATTTT. It codes for CASSPDRLAGASDTQYF. The full variable domain, its missing parts supplied by reference TRBV5-1 and TRBJ2-3, is KAGVTQTPRYLIKTRGQQVTLSCSPISGHRSVSWYQQTPGQGLQFLFEYFSETQRNKGNFPGRFSGRQFSNSRSEMNVSTLELGDSALYLCASSPDRLAGASDTQYFGPGTRLTVL.

This chain links TRBV4-2 with TRBJ1-2; 7 positions match TRBD1. Unmatched junction bases numbered 14, after V lost 2 bases and J lost 8 bases. The CDR3 totals 16 residues. Per the germline V gene, CDR1 is LGHNA and CDR2 is YNFKEQ. The CDR3 DNA follows: TGTGCCAGCAGCCAACCGGGACAGCGCCTTTCGAAGGGCTACACCTTC. Translated: CASSQPGQRLSKGYTF.

The chain employs TRBV15 and TRBJ1-1; 10 positions match TRBD1. The junction had 6 bases not matched to a gene; V was cut back by 2 bases and J by 0 bases. Germline CDR1 LNHNV, CDR2 YYDKDF (reference sequence). This CDR3 spans 17 amino acids. CDR3 nucleotides: TGTGCCACCAGCAGACGCGACAGGGGGCGGATGAACACTGAAGCTTTCTTT. As protein: CATSRRDRGRMNTEAFF. The entire variable domain, with the rest obtained from reference TRBV15 and TRBJ1-1, is as follows: DAMVIQNPRYQVTQFGKPVTLSCSQTLNHNVMYWYQQKSSQAPKLLFHYYDKDFNNEADTPDNFQSRRPNTSFCFLDIRSPGLGDTAMYLCATSRRDRGRMNTEAFFGQGTRLTVV.

This clone occurred a few times. V usage is TRBV5-1 and J usage is TRBJ2-5; 7 bases map to TRBD1. The CDR3 runs 15 residues. J gave up 2 bases and V 1 base, and 5 bases lay outside the gene matches. The V gene's germline CDR1 is SGHRS and CDR2 YFSETQ. The CDR3 nucleotides read TGCGCCAGCAGCTTGTCTGGGACAGAGCAAGAGACCCAGTACTTC. It yields the protein CASSLSGTEQETQYF.

This chain links TRBV4-3 with TRBJ2-7; perhaps TRBD2 as D (5 bases). There are 14 residues in the CDR3. Trimming took 3 bases from V and 3 from J, leaving 12 bases between them. Germline V CDR1 and CDR2: LGHNA, YSLEER. CDR3 sequence: CASSQGIRGYEQYF. Here the CDR3 DNA reads TGCGCCAGCAGCCAGGGGATCCGGGGCTACGAGCAGTACTTC.

The chain recombines TRBV18 with TRBJ1-2, with D possibly TRBD1 on 6 matching bases. CDR3 size: 14 residues. The V gene's germline CDR1 is KGHSH and CDR2 LQKENI. Trimming cost V 2 bases and J 5 bases, with 12 bases left between them. Here the CDR3 DNA reads TGTGCCAGCTCACCAACAGCCAGGGGATATGGCTACACCTTC. Translating gives CASSPTARGYGYTF. The variable domain in full, completed from reference TRBV18 and TRBJ1-2, reads NAGVMQNPRHLVRRRGQEARLRCSPMKGHSHVYWYRQLPEEGLKFMVYLQKENIIDESGMPKERFSAEFPKEGPSILRIQQVVRGDSAAYFCASSPTARGYGYTFGSGTRLTVV.

The chain combines TRBV11-2 with TRBJ2-7; TRBD1 agrees at 7 bases. Per germline, CDR1 SGHAT and CDR2 FQNNGV. CDR3 length equals 14 residues. V gave up 4 bases and J gave up 5 bases; unmatched junction bases: 8. The CDR3 DNA sequence: TGTGCCAGCAGCTCCTGGGACAGCACCCACGAGCAGTACTTC. This codes for CASSSWDSTHEQYF.

J is TRBJ2-2 and V is TRBV28; D perhaps matches TRBD2 (6 bases). The germline V gene encodes CDR1 MDHEN and CDR2 SYDVKM. V gave up 5 bases and J gave up 5 bases, with 18 bases separating them. The CDR3 has 16 residues. The CDR3 bases are TGTGCCAGCAGTGCCCAGGGACTCGCGAGGACCGGGGAGCTGTTTTTT. It specifies CASSAQGLARTGELFF.

The chain links TRBV6-5 to TRBJ2-1; D perhaps matches TRBD1 (6 bases). In germline, CDR1 is MNHEY, CDR2 SVGAGI. V lost 7 bases to trimming and J lost 10 bases, with 20 bases between them. The CDR3 is made up of 14 amino acids. The CDR3 DNA reads as TGTGCCAGCACAAGTCGACCCCCTACAGGGGAGCAGTTCTTC. Translation gives CASTSRPPTGEQFF.